This T cell receptor beta chain was profiled in a study of cytomegalovirus exposure and HLA in healthy donors. The study ran its PCR with 60 Vbeta and 13 Jbeta primers. TCRdb's copy holds only in-frame clones and misses some; the assay was immunoSEQ multiplex PCR. The sample contains about 190,000 clones, roughly 76% of which appear only once. The sequence was collected from a man aged 40-55 years in good health and CMV-seropositive. Sequenced input: PBMCs.

This CDR3 reads CASSRMAPGLVKDTQYF. In DNA, the CDR3 is TGTGCCAGCAGCCGGATGGCCCCGGGACTAGTGAAAGATACGCAGTATTTT. The chain links TRBV11-2 to TRBJ2-3, with 8 bases fitting TRBD2. The CDR3 loop spans 17 amino acids. J gave up 5 bases and V 5 bases, and 15 bases lay outside the gene matches. Germline V lookup: CDR1 SGHAT, CDR2 FQNNGV.